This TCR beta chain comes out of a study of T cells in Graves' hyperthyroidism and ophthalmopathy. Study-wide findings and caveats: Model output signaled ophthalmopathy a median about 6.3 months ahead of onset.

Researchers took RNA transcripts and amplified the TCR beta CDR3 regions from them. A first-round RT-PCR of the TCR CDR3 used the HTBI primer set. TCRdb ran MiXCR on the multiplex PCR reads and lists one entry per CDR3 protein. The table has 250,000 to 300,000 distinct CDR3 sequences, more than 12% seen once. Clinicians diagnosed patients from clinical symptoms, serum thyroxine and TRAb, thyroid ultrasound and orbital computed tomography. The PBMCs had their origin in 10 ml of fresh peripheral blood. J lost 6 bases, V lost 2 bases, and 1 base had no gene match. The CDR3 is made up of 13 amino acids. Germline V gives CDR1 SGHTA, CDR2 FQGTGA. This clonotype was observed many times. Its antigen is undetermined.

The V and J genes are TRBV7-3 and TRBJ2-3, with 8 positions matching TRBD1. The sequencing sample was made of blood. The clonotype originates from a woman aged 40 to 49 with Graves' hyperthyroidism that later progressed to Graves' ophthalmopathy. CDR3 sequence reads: CASSLDRGDTQYF. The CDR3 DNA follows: TGTGCCAGCAGCTTAGACAGGGGCGATACGCAGTATTTT.